This paragraph reports one T cell receptor (beta chain). The entry originates in a study of monozygotic twins with cystic fibrosis. Sequencing was performed with immunoSEQ multiplex PCR; in TCRdb, only in-frame clones are kept and a portion is missing. The repertoire has about 36,000 clones, over 75% of them found once; the top ten carry 1.5% to 2%. Germline CDR1 reads SNHLY; CDR2 reads FYNNEI. The CDR3 length is 10 residues. V dropped 6 bases and J dropped 8 bases, with 7 bases sitting between them. This receptor was taken from a girl aged 2-10 years with cystic fibrosis. The chain has TRBV2 and TRBJ1-2; no clear D. The sample consisted of blood. The CDR3 DNA reads as TGTGCCAGCAGGACCCTGGGCTACACCTTC. It translates to CASRTLGYTF.